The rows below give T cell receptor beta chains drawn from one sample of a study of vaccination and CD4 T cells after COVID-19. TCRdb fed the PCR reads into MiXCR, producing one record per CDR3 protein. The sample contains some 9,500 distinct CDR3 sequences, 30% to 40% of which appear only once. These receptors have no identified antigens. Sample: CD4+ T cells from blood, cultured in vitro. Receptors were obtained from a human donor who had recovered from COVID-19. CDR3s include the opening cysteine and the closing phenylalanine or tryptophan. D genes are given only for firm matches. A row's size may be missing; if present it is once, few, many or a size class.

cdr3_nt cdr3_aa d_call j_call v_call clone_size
TGTGCCAGCACCAAGGGGACGGATAACTATGGCTACACCTTC CASTKGTDNYGYTF NA TRBJ1-2 TRBV6-2/TRBV6-3 few
TGTGCCAGCAGCTTAGCGAGGACCCTCGGGTACGAGCAGTACTTC CASSLARTLGYEQYF NA TRBJ2-7 TRBV7-2 NA
TGTGCCAGCAGTCCAGGGGGACAGTTTAGCAATCAGCCCCAGCATTTT CASSPGGQFSNQPQHF TRBD1 TRBJ1-5 TRBV12-3/TRBV12-4 few
TGTGCCAGTAGTATTTCGAGCTCTCAGTTCTATGGCTACACCTTC CASSISSSQFYGYTF NA TRBJ1-2 TRBV19 NA
TGCAGTGCTAGAGATTTAGGGGGGGGTCGAATATTCCAAGAGACCCAGTACTTC CSARDLGGGRIFQETQYF NA TRBJ2-5 TRBV20-1 few
TGTGCCAGTGGGGGAGGGGGACGTCAAGAGACCCAGTACTTC CASGGGGRQETQYF NA TRBJ2-5 TRBV19 few
TGTGCCAGTATGGAGGGGAGCTCCTATAATTCACCCCTCCACTTT CASMEGSSYNSPLHF NA TRBJ1-6 TRBV19 few
TGTGCCAGCGGCCAGGGCAGGAGGGACTATGGCTACACCTTC CASGQGRRDYGYTF NA TRBJ1-2 TRBV5-6 few
TGTGCCAGCAGGCGGACAGGGGGAGGCAATCAGCCCCAGCATTTT CASRRTGGGNQPQHF TRBD1 TRBJ1-5 TRBV6-1 NA
TGTGCCTCGGGGGGAACGGGGGACGGAAAACTGTTTTTT CASGGTGDGKLFF NA TRBJ1-4 TRBV30 NA
TGCGCCAGCAGCCTGCAGGGGCAAGAGACCCAGTACTTC CASSLQGQETQYF NA TRBJ2-5 TRBV5-1 NA
TGTGCCAGCAGTACCGGGACAGGGCGGTTCTTC CASSTGTGRFF TRBD1 TRBJ2-1 TRBV6-2/TRBV6-3 few
TGTGCCAGCAGTTTAGAGGAATGGCACGAGCAGTACTTC CASSLEEWHEQYF NA TRBJ2-7 TRBV12-3/TRBV12-4 few
TGTGCCAGCAGTCCCGGGACCGCTAAAAACATTCAGTACTTC CASSPGTAKNIQYF NA TRBJ2-4 TRBV2 few
TGTGCCAGCAGTTACGGTCAGGGCAACGAGCAGTACTTC CASSYGQGNEQYF NA TRBJ2-7 TRBV6-2/TRBV6-3 NA
TGTGCCTGGAGCCACCGGGTGGGGTTCCAAGAGACCCAGTACTTC CAWSHRVGFQETQYF NA TRBJ2-5 TRBV30 NA
TGCGCCAGCAGCGGGGGCCCAACATATAGCAATCAGCCCCAGCATTTT CASSGGPTYSNQPQHF NA TRBJ1-5 TRBV4-1 few
TGTGCCAGCAGGGCCGGGACAGGGAGCAGCACCGGGGAGCTGTTTTTT CASRAGTGSSTGELFF TRBD1 TRBJ2-2 TRBV27 NA
TGTGCCAGCAGCTTAGGGCAGGGGGGGATTGGAAACACCATATATTTT CASSLGQGGIGNTIYF TRBD1 TRBJ1-3 TRBV7-8 few
TGTGCCAGCAGTTGGGCTAACTATGGCTACACCTTC CASSWANYGYTF NA TRBJ1-2 TRBV6-2/TRBV6-3 NA
TGTGCCTGGAGAGGACTAATGCATGGACACGAGCAGTACTTC CAWRGLMHGHEQYF NA TRBJ2-7 TRBV30 NA
TGTGCCAGCAGTGAATCCCCAGGGCTGAATTCACCCCTCCACTTT CASSESPGLNSPLHF NA TRBJ1-6 TRBV6-1 NA
TGTGCCAGCAGCCGGAGCGGGGGACCAGGTACCTTC CASSRSGGPGTF NA TRBJ1-2 TRBV6-1 few
TGTGCCAGCAGTTTTGGAGGGGGGCACGGGGATACGCAGTATTTT CASSFGGGHGDTQYF NA TRBJ2-3 TRBV12-3/TRBV12-4 NA
TGTGCCAGCTCACCACCACTAGCGGGGACCTACGAGCAGTACTTC CASSPPLAGTYEQYF TRBD2 TRBJ2-7 TRBV18 NA
TGCGCCAGCAGCTTGGACGGTCTTCCAGCCTACGAGCAGTACTTC CASSLDGLPAYEQYF NA TRBJ2-7 TRBV5-1 NA
TGTGCCAGCTTCCGCAGGGGCTACAATGAGCAGTTCTTC CASFRRGYNEQFF NA TRBJ2-1 TRBV6-2/TRBV6-3 NA
TGTGCCAGCATTCTCACGACAGGAGGATCATACGAGCAGTACTTC CASILTTGGSYEQYF NA TRBJ2-7 TRBV6-1 NA
TGTGCCAGCAGCCTAAACTGGGGGGGCGCGGGGGATGCTTTCTTT CASSLNWGGAGDAFF NA TRBJ1-1 TRBV11-3 NA